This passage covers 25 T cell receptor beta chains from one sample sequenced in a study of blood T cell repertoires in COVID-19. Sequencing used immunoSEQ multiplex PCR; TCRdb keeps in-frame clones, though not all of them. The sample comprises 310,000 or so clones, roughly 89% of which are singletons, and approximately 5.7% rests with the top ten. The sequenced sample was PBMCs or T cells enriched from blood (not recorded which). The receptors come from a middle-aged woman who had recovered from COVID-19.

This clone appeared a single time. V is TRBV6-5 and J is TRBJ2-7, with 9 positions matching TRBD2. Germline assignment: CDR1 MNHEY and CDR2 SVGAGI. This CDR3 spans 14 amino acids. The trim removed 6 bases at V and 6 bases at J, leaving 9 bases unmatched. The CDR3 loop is CASSHIAGVGEQYF. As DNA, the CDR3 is TGTGCCAGCAGCCACATAGCGGGAGTAGGCGAGCAGTACTTC.

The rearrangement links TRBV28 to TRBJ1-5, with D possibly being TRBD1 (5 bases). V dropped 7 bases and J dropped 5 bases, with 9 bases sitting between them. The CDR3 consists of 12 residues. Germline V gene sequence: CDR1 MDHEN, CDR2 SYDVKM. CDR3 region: CASTGVYQPQHF. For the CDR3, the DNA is TGTGCCAGCACGGGGGTGTATCAGCCCCAGCATTTT.

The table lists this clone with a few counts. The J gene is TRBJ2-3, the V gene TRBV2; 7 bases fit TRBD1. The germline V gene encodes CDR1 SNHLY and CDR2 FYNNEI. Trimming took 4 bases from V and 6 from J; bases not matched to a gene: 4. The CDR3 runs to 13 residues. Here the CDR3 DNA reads TGTGCCAGCAGTGCTGACAGGGCGGATACGCAGTATTTT. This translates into CASSADRADTQYF.

This chain's CDR3 is CASSPRVGNQPQHF. The CDR3 DNA reads as TGCGCCAGCAGCCCCCGAGTCGGCAATCAGCCCCAGCATTTT. The chain employs TRBV4-3 and TRBJ1-5; D is ambiguous. Germline CDR1 and CDR2: LGHNA and YSLEER. The ends were cut back, 4 bases at V and 2 bases at J, with 9 bases in the middle. CDR3 length: 14 amino acids.

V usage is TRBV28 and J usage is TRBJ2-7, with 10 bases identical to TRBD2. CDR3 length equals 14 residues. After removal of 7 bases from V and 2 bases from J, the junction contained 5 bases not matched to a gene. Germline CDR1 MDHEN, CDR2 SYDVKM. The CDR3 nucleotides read TGTGCCAGCACTCGGACTAGCGGCGCCTACGAGCAGTACTTC. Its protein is CASTRTSGAYEQYF. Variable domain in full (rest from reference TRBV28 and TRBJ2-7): DVKVTQSSRYLVKRTGEKVFLECVQDMDHENMFWYRQDPGLGLRLIYFSYDVKMKEKGDIPEGYSVSREKKERFSLILESASTNQTSMYLCASTRTSGAYEQYFGPGTRLTVT.

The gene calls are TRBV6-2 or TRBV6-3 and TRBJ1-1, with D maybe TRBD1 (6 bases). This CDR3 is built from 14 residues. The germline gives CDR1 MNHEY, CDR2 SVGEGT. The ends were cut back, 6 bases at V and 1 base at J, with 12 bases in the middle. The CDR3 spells CASSRDTWNTEAFF. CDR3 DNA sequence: TGTGCCAGCAGCCGGGACACGTGGAACACTGAAGCTTTCTTT.

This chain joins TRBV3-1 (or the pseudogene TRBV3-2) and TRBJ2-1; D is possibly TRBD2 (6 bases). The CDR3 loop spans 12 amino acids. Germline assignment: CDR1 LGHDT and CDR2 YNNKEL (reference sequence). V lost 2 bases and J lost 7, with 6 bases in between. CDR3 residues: CASSQSGNEQFF. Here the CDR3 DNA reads TGTGCCAGCAGCCAAAGCGGGAATGAGCAGTTCTTC.

Here the CDR3 DNA reads TGTGCCAGCAGTTCCCGAAGCCCGGACAGTCAAGAGACCCAGTACTTC. This sequence encodes CASSSRSPDSQETQYF. The chain links TRBV28 to TRBJ2-5, with D possibly being TRBD1 (6 bases). The CDR3 totals 16 residues. Trimming left V 4 bases short and J 2 bases short, with 17 bases between. Germline CDR1 MDHEN, CDR2 SYDVKM.

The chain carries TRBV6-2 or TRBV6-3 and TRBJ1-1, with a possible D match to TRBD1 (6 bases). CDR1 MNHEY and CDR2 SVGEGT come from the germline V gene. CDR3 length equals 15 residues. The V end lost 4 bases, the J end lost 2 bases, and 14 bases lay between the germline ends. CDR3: CASSSRPDRNTEAFF. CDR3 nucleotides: TGTGCCAGCAGTTCGCGCCCGGACAGAAACACTGAAGCTTTCTTT.

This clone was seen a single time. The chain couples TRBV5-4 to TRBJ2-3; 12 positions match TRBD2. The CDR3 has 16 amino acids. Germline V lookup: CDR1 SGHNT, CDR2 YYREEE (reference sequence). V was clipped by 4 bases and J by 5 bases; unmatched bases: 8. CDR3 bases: TGTGCCAGCAGCCAAGGACTAGCGGGAATAGGAGATACGCAGTATTTT. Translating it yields CASSQGLAGIGDTQYF.

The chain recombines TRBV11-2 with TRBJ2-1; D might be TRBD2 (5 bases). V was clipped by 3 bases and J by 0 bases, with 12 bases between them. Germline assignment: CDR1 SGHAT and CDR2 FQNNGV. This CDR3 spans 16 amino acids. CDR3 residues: CASSFRDRSSYNEQFF. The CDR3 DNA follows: TGTGCCAGCAGCTTCCGGGATCGCAGCTCCTACAATGAGCAGTTCTTC.

CDR3 residues: CASSPYSNLRGRLFF. CDR3 nucleotides: TGTGCCAGCTCACCATATAGCAACCTAAGAGGAAGGCTGTTTTTT. The rearrangement joins TRBV18 to TRBJ1-4; D ambiguous. Trimming pared 2 bases from V and 14 bases from J, leaving 21 bases between. There are 15 residues in the CDR3. Germline V gene sequence: CDR1 KGHSH, CDR2 LQKENI. The full variable domain, its missing parts supplied by reference TRBV18 and TRBJ1-4, is NAGVMQNPRHLVRRRGQEARLRCSPMKGHSHVYWYRQLPEEGLKFMVYLQKENIIDESGMPKERFSAEFPKEGPSILRIQQVVRGDSAAYFCASSPYSNLRGRLFFGSGTQLSVL.

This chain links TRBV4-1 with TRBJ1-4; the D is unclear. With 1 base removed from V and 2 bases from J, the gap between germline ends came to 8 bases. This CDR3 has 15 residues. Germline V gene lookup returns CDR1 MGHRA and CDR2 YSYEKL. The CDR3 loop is CASSQGVNTNEKLFF. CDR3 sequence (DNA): TGCGCCAGCAGCCAAGGAGTGAACACTAATGAAAAACTGTTTTTT.

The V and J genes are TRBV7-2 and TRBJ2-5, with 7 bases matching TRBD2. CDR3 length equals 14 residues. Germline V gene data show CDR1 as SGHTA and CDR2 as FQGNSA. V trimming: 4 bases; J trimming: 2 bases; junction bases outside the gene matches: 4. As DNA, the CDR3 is TGTGCCAGCAGCTCCGGGACTATTCAAGAGACCCAGTACTTC. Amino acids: CASSSGTIQETQYF.

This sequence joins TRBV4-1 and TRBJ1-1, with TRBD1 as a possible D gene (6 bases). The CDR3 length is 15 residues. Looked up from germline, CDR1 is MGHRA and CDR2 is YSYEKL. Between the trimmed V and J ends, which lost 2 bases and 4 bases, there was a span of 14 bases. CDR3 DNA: TGCGCCAGCAGCCAATACGGGGGGCAGGGCACTGAAGCTTTCTTT. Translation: CASSQYGGQGTEAFF.

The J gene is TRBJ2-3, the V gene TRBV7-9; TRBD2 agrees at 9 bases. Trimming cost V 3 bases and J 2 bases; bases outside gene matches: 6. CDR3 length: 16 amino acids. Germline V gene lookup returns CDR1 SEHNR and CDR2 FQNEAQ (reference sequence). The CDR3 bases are TGTGCCAGCAGCTTGGCGACTAGCGGATACACAGATACGCAGTATTTT. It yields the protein CASSLATSGYTDTQYF.

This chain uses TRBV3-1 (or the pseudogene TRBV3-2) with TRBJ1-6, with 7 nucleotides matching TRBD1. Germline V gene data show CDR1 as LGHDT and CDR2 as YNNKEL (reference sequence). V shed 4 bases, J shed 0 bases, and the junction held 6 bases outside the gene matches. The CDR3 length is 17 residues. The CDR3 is CASSPEGASSYNSPLHF. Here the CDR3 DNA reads TGTGCCAGCAGCCCCGAGGGGGCGAGCTCCTATAATTCACCCCTCCACTTT.

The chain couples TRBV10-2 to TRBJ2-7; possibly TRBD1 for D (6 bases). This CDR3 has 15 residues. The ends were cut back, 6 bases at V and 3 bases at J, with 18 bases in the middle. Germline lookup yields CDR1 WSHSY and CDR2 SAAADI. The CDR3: CASRQPGQANYEQYF. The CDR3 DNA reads TGCGCCAGCAGACAACCGGGACAAGCCAACTACGAGCAGTACTTC.

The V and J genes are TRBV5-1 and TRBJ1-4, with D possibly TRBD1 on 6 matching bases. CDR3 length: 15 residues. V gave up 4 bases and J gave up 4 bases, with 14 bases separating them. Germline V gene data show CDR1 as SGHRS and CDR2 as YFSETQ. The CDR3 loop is CASSLATGLNEKLFF. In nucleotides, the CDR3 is TGCGCCAGCAGCCTTGCGACAGGACTTAATGAAAAACTGTTTTTT.

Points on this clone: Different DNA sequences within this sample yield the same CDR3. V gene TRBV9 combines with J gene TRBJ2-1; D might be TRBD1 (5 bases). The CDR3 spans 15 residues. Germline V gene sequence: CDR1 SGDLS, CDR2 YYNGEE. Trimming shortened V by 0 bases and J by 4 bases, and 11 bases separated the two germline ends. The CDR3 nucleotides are TGTGCCAGCAGCGTAGATAGTCAGGGATACAATGAGCAGTTCTTC. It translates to CASSVDSQGYNEQFF.

The chain's CDR3 is CASSLGQEETQYF. In DNA form, the CDR3 reads TGCGCCAGCAGCCTAGGACAGGAAGAGACCCAGTACTTC. This rearrangement joins TRBV5-1 to TRBJ2-5, with 7 bases matching TRBD1. The junction had 3 bases not matched to a gene; V was cut back by 4 bases and J by 3 bases. From germline, CDR1 is SGHRS and CDR2 YFSETQ. This CDR3 is 13 amino acids long. Looking up the rest from reference TRBV5-1 and TRBJ2-5 gives the full variable domain: KAGVTQTPRYLIKTRGQQVTLSCSPISGHRSVSWYQQTPGQGLQFLFEYFSETQRNKGNFPGRFSGRQFSNSRSEMNVSTLELGDSALYLCASSLGQEETQYFGPGTRLLVL.

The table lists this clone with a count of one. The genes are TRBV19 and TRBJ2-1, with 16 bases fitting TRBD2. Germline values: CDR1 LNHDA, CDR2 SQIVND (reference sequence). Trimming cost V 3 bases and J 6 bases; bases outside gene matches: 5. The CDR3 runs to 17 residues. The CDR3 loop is CASSMGTSGRGGNEQFF. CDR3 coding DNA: TGTGCCAGTAGTATGGGGACTAGCGGGAGGGGAGGCAATGAGCAGTTCTTC.

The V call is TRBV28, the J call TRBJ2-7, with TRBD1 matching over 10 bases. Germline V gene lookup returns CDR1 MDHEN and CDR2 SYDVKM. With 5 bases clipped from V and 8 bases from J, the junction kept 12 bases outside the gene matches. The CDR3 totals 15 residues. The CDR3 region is CASSPPGDRGSKQYF. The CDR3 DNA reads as TGTGCCAGCAGTCCCCCGGGGGACAGGGGAAGTAAGCAGTACTTC.

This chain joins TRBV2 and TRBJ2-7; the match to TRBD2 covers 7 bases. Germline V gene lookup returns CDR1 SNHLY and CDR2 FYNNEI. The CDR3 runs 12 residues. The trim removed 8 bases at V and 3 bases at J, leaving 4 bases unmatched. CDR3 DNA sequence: TGTGCCAGCTATGGGAGGGGCTACGAGCAGTACTTC. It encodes CASYGRGYEQYF.

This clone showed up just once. The CDR3 DNA follows: TGTGCCAGCAGTGTTGGGATCCTGCGGGATGAAAAACTGTTTTTT. This codes for CASSVGILRDEKLFF. This chain connects TRBV28 to TRBJ1-4, with D uncertain. Per germline, CDR1 MDHEN and CDR2 SYDVKM. The CDR3 spans 15 residues. With 5 bases removed from V and 6 bases from J, the gap between germline ends came to 16 bases.